This entry is about one T cell receptor beta chain. It lacks a known antigen. The input lacks base qualities; no much larger clone sits a single base away. TCRdb shows the sequencer as Illumina NovaSeq 6000. TCRalpha and TCRbeta cDNA libraries were built by 5'RACE with constant-segment primers, adding sample barcodes and unique molecular identifiers. Trizol reagent was used to extract RNA from every sample. Library amplification was performed in two PCR steps, and a second sample barcode and Illumina TruSeq adapters were introduced in the second step. The libraries were sequenced on an Illumina NovaSeq using 2 x 150 bp paired-end reads. Processing in the source paper ran as follows. The reads were demultiplexed and collapsed into UMI-guided consensus sequences using migec v1.2.7. Using mixcr v2.1.11, the UMI consensuses were aligned to TRA and TRB V and J templates and assembled into clonotypes. Clonotypes were classified as expanded or contracted when called significant by both edgeR and NoisET, with noise models trained on biological replicates. For edgeR calls, the cutoffs were a false discovery rate-adjusted p below 0.01 and a log2 fold-change threshold of 1. As an exploratory analysis of dynamics, PCA with hierarchical clustering was applied to max-normalized trajectories of the 1000 most abundant clonotypes. Separately sequenced CD4+ and CD8+ repertoires were used to assign a CD4 or CD8 phenotype to each responding clone. In-frame beta chains were kept once TCRdb had trimmed the public reads at Q25 with fastp and called clones with MiXCR. Rows are combined by CDR3 protein, so each entry shows the most common genes and DNA. The V and J calls and clone size are TCRdb's, not the authors'. This sample gives around 340,000 distinct CDR3 sequences in total; 14% of them show up just once. The ten largest clones represent 22% of the sample.

This entry belongs to a study of T-cell memory formation after mild COVID-19 listed by TCRdb under 2021. Study-level background: TCR sequence clusters from the two donors were largely donor specific. Two young, previously healthy adult volunteers made up the cohort, one male and one female. T-cell clones expanding and contracting after mild COVID-19 in two donors were tracked by longitudinal TCRalpha and TCRbeta repertoire sequencing. Broad study findings and their caveats: The study included only a couple of mild cases, and larger cohorts that include severe cases with pre-infection samples were judged to be necessary. The detection of some responding clones in pre-infection memory suggests that pre-existing cross-reactive memory T cells joined the SARS-CoV-2 response. Balanced CD4/CD8 phenotypes were observed for clones contracting from day 15 to 85, whereas a bias towards CD4+ was observed for a second wave of clones expanding from day 15 to 37. Contracting CD4+ clones were located mainly in the CM and EM memory subsets, whereas CD8+ clones were found to be enriched in EMRA. SARS-CoV-2 specificity was not confirmed for the second-wave clones peaking on day 37.

Ficoll-Paque density gradient centrifugation was used to isolate PBMCs. CDR1 and CDR2 were assigned from the germline V gene as LGHNA and YSLEER. Trimming at the junction amounts to 3 bases on V and 3 bases on J, and the germline ends lie 14 bases apart. The CDR3 numbers 16 residues from cysteine through phenylalanine. The retained sequence is limited to the CDR3, 48 bases, with the frame set at the first base. Sequenced: PBMCs or a T cell subset sorted from them (not recorded which). The TCR originated in a young man who had mild COVID-19 (a few samples of this study predate the infection). The sample titles of this study are shuffled in the database, so cell type and time point are left out; the donor was told from shared clones. The chain couples TRBV4-3 to TRBJ2-2; no D gene can be assigned with confidence. The CDR3 protein is CASSQKKGSHTGELFF. The DNA reads as follows: TGCGCCAGCAGCCAGAAAAAGGGTTCTCACACCGGGGAGCTGTTTTTT.